These T cell receptor beta chains were read from a single sample in a study of blood T cell repertoires in COVID-19. Some clones are missing from TCRdb's copy, which holds only in-frame ones; the method was immunoSEQ multiplex PCR. The sample has approximately 170,000 clones; about 90% are singletons. Material for sequencing was peripheral blood. The source is a woman aged 60 to 75 with COVID-19, enrolled during active disease. Each CDR3 is given with its conserved first and last residue. D genes are given only for firm matches. Size is omitted from some rows. Given values are once, few, many or a class for expanded clones.

TRBJ2-3 | TRBV5-1 | NA | NA | CASSLDGTSTDTQYF | TGCGCCAGCAGCTTGGATGGGACTAGCACAGATACGCAGTATTTT
TRBJ2-6 | TRBV27 | few | NA | CASSLTVRGANVLTF | TGTGCCAGCAGTTTAACCGTCCGGGGGGCCAACGTCCTGACTTTC
TRBJ2-7 | TRBV15 | NA | TRBD2 | CATSVGSGAPYEQYF | TGTGCCACCAGCGTTGGTAGCGGGGCACCCTACGAGCAGTACTTC
TRBJ2-5 | TRBV27 | NA | NA | CASSTDRRALETQYF | TGTGCCAGCAGTACCGACAGGAGAGCCCTTGAGACCCAGTACTTC
TRBJ2-7 | TRBV27 | NA | NA | CASSLFPDRRYEQYF | TGTGCCAGCAGTTTATTCCCGGACAGACGCTACGAGCAGTACTTC
TRBJ1-3 | TRBV4-3 | NA | TRBD1 | CASSHGTEQRNTIYF | TGCGCCAGCAGCCACGGGACAGAGCAACGAAACACCATATATTTT
TRBJ2-3 | TRBV11-3 | NA | NA | CASSLEEAVYTDTQYF | TGTGCCAGCAGCTTAGAGGAGGCAGTCTACACAGATACGCAGTATTTT
TRBJ2-7 | TRBV28 | few | NA | CATVDRYEQYF | TGTGCCACAGTCGACAGGTACGAGCAGTACTTC
TRBJ2-2 | TRBV7-2 | once | TRBD2 | CASSPTWTSGNTGELFF | TGTGCCAGCAGCCCGACGTGGACTAGCGGGAACACCGGGGAGCTGTTTTTT
TRBJ2-3 | TRBV2 | once | NA | CARNPKGTDTQYF | TGTGCGAGGAATCCTAAGGGGACAGATACGCAGTATTTT
TRBJ1-1 | TRBV18 | NA | NA | CASSPVLQTEAFF | TGTGCCAGCTCACCTGTTCTACAGACTGAAGCTTTCTTT
TRBJ1-1 | TRBV30 | NA | TRBD1 | CAWMRGLMNTEAFF | TGTGCCTGGATGAGGGGGCTGATGAACACTGAAGCTTTCTTT
TRBJ1-2 | TRBV2 | few | NA | CASSEEGRLGGYTF | TGTGCCAGCAGTGAAGAGGGGAGGCTCGGCGGCTACACCTTC
TRBJ2-4 | TRBV6-5 | NA | NA | CASRTGSKNIQYF | TGTGCCAGCAGGACCGGGAGTAAAAACATTCAGTACTTC
TRBJ2-1 | TRBV6-4 | NA | TRBD2 | CASSDGAGGAKDEQFF | TGTGCCAGCAGTGACGGGGCGGGAGGTGCCAAGGATGAGCAGTTCTTC
TRBJ2-5 | TRBV6-5 | NA | TRBD1 | CASSGTGGVETQYF | TGTGCCAGCAGCGGGACAGGCGGGGTCGAGACCCAGTACTTC
TRBJ2-1 | TRBV9 | NA | TRBD2 | CASRGGDSNEQFF | TGTGCTTCAAGGGGAGGGGATTCGAATGAGCAGTTCTTC
TRBJ1-6 | TRBV12-3/TRBV12-4 | NA | TRBD1 | CASRTGHSPLHF | TGTGCCAGCAGGACAGGGCATTCACCCCTCCACTTT
TRBJ1-3 | TRBV4-2 | NA | NA | CASSRTGNSGNTIYF | TGTGCCAGCAGCCGAACAGGAAACTCTGGAAACACCATATATTTT
TRBJ1-2 | TRBV28 | NA | NA | CASSIRDYGYTF | TGTGCCAGCAGTATTCGGGACTATGGCTACACCTTC
TRBJ2-1 | TRBV5-1 | NA | TRBD1 | CASSPGQAGYNEQFF | TGCGCCAGCAGCCCCGGACAGGCGGGCTACAATGAGCAGTTCTTC
TRBJ1-3 | TRBV29-1 | once | NA | CSVRGPNTIYF | TGCAGCGTTCGAGGCCCCAACACCATATATTTT